This T cell receptor beta chain came from a study of control samples from healthy donors and cancer patients. CDR3 length: 15 amino acids. CDR1 MNHEY and CDR2 SVGAGI come from the germline V gene. With 6 bases removed from V and 0 bases from J, the gap between germline ends came to 12 bases. The protocol was immunoSEQ multiplex PCR, while the TCRdb copy is restricted to in-frame clones and leaves out a portion. In the table there are about 59,000 clones, roughly 90% of which are singletons. This TCR derives from a man aged 35 to 55 with colorectal cancer. The sample consisted of PBMCs. This chain joins TRBV6-5 and TRBJ1-3; a weak D match, TRBD1 (6 bases). CDR3 sequence (DNA): TGTGCCAGCAGCACCAACAGGGTCTCTGGAAACACCATATATTTT. This encodes CASSTNRVSGNTIYF.